This T cell receptor beta chain was profiled in a study of control samples from healthy donors and cancer patients. Method: immunoSEQ multiplex PCR; TCRdb's copy keeps in-frame clones and lacks some. This sample has about 64,000 clones, with roughly 90% found just once. The CDR3 has 16 amino acids. Germline V gives CDR1 SGDLS, CDR2 YYNGEE. V lost 0 bases and J 11 bases, leaving 22 bases between the germline ends. J is TRBJ2-3 and V is TRBV9; D tentatively fits TRBD1 or TRBD2 (6 bases each). Material: PBMCs. This receptor was taken from a man aged 35 to 55 with colorectal cancer. The CDR3 sequence is CASSVEGSGAQPRQYF. In nucleotides, the CDR3 is TGTGCCAGCAGCGTAGAAGGTTCGGGGGCCCAACCGCGGCAGTATTTT.